Reported below is one T cell receptor beta chain. This sample stems from a study of long-term antiretroviral therapy in people with HIV. Researchers ran immunoSEQ v3.0 at survey level. The repertoire was sequenced with immunoSEQ multiplex PCR; TCRdb's copy has only in-frame clones and lacks some. The repertoire includes about 36,000 clones, more than 80% of them detected once, and roughly 6% sits in the top ten. The TCR comes from a man younger than 40 with HIV. The starting material was unsorted PBMCs, obtained 3.4 years after starting antiretroviral therapy.

CDR3 loop: CASSQEGTLNTGELFF. DNA for the CDR3: TGCGCCAGCAGCCAAGAGGGCACCTTGAACACCGGGGAGCTGTTTTTT. The chain links TRBV4-3 to TRBJ2-2; D is undetermined. There are 16 residues in the CDR3. Per germline, CDR1 LGHNA and CDR2 YSLEER. With 0 bases removed from V and 1 base from J, the gap between germline ends came to 9 bases.